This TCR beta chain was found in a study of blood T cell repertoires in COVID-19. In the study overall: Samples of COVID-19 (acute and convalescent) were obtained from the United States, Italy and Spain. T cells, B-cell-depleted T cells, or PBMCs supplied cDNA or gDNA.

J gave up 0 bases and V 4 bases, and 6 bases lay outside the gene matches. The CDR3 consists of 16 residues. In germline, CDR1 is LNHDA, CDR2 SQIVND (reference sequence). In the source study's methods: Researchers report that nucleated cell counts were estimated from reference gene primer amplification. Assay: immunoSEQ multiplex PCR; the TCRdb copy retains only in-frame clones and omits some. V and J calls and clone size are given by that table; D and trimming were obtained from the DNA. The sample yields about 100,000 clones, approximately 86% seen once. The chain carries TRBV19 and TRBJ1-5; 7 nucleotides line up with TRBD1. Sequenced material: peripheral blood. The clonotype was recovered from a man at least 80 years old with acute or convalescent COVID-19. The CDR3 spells CASSSQGGGSNQPQHF. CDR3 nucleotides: TGTGCCAGTAGTAGTCAGGGGGGTGGTAGCAATCAGCCCCAGCATTTT.